This T cell receptor (beta chain) is drawn from a study of blood T cell repertoires in COVID-19. Across the whole study: Samples of COVID-19 (acute and convalescent) were obtained from the United States, Italy and Spain. Sources were T cells, B-cell-depleted T cells, or PBMCs; the material itself was cDNA or gDNA.

The table lists this clone with a count of one. The CDR3 sequence is 15 residues long. The junction had 6 bases not matched to a gene; V was cut back by 3 bases and J by 5 bases. Germline V gene sequence: CDR1 SGHTA, CDR2 FQGNSA. Original processing notes: Using reference gene primer amplification, nucleated cell counts were estimated. Clones were sequenced by immunoSEQ multiplex PCR, and TCRdb holds only the in-frame ones, with some missing. D and trimming were read from the DNA, whereas the V and J calls and clone size are those reported in that table. The data contain over 200,000 clones, over 80% of them singletons.

The TCR was taken from a man aged 35-49 years with acute or convalescent COVID-19. The chain joins TRBV7-2 to TRBJ2-5; 10 bases map to TRBD1. The specimen was peripheral blood. As DNA, the CDR3 is TGTGCCAGCAGCTTCCAGACAGGGGGCGGGGAGACCCAGTACTTC. Translation: CASSFQTGGGETQYF. Full variable domain (outside the CDR3, taken from reference TRBV7-2 and TRBJ2-5): GAGVSQSPSNKVTEKGKDVELRCDPISGHTALYWYRQSLGQGLEFLIYFQGNSAPDKSGLPSDRFSAERTGGSVSTLTIQRTQQEDSAVYLCASSFQTGGGETQYFGPGTRLLVL.